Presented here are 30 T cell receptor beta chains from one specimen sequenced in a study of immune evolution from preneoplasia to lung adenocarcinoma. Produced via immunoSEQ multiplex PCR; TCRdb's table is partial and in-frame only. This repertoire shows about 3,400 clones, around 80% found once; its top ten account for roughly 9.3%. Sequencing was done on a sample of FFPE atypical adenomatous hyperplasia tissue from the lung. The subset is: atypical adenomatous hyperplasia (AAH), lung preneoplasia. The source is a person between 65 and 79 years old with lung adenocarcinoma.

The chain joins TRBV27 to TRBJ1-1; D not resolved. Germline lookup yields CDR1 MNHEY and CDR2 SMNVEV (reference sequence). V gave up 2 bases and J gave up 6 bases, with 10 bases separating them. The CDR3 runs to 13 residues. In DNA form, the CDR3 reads TGTGCCAGCAGTTTAGTCGTCTCGGCTGAAGCTTTCTTT. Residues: CASSLVVSAEAFF.

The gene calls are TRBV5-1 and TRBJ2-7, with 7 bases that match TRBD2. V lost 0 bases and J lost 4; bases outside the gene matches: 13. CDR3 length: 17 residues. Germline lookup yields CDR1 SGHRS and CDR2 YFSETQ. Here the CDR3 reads CASSLDSKGLSYYEQYF. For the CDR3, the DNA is TGCGCCAGCAGCTTGGACTCTAAGGGACTATCCTATTACGAGCAGTACTTC.

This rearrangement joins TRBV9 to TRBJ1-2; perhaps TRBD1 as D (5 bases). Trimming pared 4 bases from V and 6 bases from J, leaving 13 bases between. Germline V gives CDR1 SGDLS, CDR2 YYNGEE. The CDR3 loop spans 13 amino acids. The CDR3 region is CASSKGDWDGYTF. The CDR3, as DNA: TGTGCCAGCAGCAAAGGGGACTGGGATGGCTACACCTTC.

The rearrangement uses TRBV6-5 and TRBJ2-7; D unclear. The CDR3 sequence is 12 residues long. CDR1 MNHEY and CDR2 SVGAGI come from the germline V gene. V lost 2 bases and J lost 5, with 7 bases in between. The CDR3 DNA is TGTGCCAGCAGTTACAGGACGAACGAGCAGTACTTC. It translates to CASSYRTNEQYF.

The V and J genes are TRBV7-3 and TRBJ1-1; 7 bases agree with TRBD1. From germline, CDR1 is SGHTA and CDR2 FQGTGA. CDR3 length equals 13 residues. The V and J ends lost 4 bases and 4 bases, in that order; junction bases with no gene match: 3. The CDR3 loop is CASSSGQRTEAFF. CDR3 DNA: TGTGCCAGCAGCTCGGGACAGCGCACTGAAGCTTTCTTT. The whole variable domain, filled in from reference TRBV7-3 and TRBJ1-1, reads GAGVSQTPSNKVTEKGKYVELRCDPISGHTALYWYRQSLGQGPEFLIYFQGTGAADDSGLPNDRFFAVRPEGSVSTLKIQRTERGDSAVYLCASSSGQRTEAFFGQGTRLTVV.

CDR3 sequence reads: CASSPIFSPGRVQETQYF. The CDR3 region has the DNA TGCGCCAGCAGCCCGATATTTTCCCCTGGACGGGTCCAAGAGACCCAGTACTTC. The rearrangement joins TRBV4-1 to TRBJ2-5; no clear D gene. The germline V gene encodes CDR1 MGHRA and CDR2 YSYEKL. Trimming shortened V by 4 bases and J by 1 base, and 22 bases separated the two germline ends. This CDR3 region has 18 residues.

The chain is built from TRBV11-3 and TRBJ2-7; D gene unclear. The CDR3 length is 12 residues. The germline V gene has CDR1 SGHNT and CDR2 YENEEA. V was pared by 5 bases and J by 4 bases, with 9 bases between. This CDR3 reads CASSPDGYEQYF. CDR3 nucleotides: TGTGCCAGCAGCCCAGATGGTTACGAGCAGTACTTC.

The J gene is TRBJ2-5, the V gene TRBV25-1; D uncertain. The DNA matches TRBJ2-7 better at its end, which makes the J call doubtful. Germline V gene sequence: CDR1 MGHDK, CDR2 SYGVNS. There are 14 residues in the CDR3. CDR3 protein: CASSDRQETYEQYF. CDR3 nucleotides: TGTGCCAGCAGTGATCGTCAGGAGACCTACGAGCAGTACTTC.

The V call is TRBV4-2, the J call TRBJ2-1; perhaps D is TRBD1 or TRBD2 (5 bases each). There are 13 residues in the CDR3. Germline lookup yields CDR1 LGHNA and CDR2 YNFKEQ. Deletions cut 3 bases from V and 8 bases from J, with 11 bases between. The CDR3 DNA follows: TGTGCCAGCAGCCAGGGGGTCGCCGATGAGCAGTTCTTC. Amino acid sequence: CASSQGVADEQFF.

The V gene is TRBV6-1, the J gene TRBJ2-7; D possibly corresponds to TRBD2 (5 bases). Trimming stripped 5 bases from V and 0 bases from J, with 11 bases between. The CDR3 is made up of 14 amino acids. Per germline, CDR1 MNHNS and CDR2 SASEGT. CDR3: CASSSLGSSYEQYF. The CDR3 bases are TGTGCCAGCAGTTCTTTGGGGAGCTCCTACGAGCAGTACTTC.

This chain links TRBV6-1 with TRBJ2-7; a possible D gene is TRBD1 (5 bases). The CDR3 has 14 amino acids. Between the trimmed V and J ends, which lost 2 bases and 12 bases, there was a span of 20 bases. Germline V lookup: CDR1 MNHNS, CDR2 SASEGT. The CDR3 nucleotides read TGTGCCAGCAGTGAAAATCGCAACAACCACAGGCCGTACTTC. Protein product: CASSENRNNHRPYF.

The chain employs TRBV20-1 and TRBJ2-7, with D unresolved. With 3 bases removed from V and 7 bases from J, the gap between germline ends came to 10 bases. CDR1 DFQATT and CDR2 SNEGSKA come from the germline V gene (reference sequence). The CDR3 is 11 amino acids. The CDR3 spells CSARFFGEQYF. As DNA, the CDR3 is TGCAGTGCTAGGTTCTTCGGGGAGCAGTACTTC.

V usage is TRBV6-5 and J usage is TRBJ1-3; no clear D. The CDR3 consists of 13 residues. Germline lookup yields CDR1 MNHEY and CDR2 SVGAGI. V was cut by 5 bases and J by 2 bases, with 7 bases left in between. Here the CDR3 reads CASSRTAGNTIYF. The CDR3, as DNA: TGTGCCAGCAGTAGGACCGCTGGAAACACCATATATTTT.

The CDR3 reads CASSYSSREGAEAFF. CDR3 in DNA: TGTGCCAGCAGTTACTCTTCCAGGGAGGGTGCTGAAGCTTTCTTT. V and J are TRBV6-5 and TRBJ1-1; D may be TRBD1 (5 bases). Per germline, CDR1 MNHEY and CDR2 SVGAGI. This CDR3 has 15 amino acids. Trimming left V 0 bases short and J 6 bases short, with 14 bases between.

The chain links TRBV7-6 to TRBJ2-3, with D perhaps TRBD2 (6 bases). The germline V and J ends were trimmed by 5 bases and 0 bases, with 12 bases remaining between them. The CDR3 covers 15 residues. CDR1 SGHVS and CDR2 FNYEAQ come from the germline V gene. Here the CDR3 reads CASSRWGVSTDTQYF. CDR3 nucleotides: TGTGCCAGCAGCCGGTGGGGGGTCAGCACAGATACGCAGTATTTT.

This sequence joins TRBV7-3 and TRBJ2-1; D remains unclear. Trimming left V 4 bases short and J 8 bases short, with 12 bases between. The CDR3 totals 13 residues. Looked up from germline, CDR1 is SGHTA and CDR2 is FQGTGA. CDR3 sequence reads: CASSSESWDEQFF. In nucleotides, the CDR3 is TGTGCCAGCAGCTCGGAATCCTGGGATGAGCAGTTCTTC. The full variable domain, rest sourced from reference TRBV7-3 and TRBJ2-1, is GAGVSQTPSNKVTEKGKYVELRCDPISGHTALYWYRQSLGQGPEFLIYFQGTGAADDSGLPNDRFFAVRPEGSVSTLKIQRTERGDSAVYLCASSSESWDEQFFGPGTRLTVL.

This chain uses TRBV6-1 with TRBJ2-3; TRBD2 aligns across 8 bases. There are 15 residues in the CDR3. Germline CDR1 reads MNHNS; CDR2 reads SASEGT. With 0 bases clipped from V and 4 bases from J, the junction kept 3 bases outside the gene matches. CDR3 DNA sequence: TGTGCCAGCAGTGAAGCGGCTAGCGGGCCAGATACGCAGTATTTT. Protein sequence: CASSEAASGPDTQYF.

CDR3: CASSVPQGATDTQYF. CDR3 bases: TGTGCCAGCAGCGTACCTCAGGGGGCCACAGATACGCAGTATTTT. This chain links TRBV9 with TRBJ2-3; 8 bases line up with TRBD1. With 1 base clipped from V and 2 bases from J, the junction kept 3 bases outside the gene matches. The CDR3 totals 15 residues. Germline V gene data show CDR1 as SGDLS and CDR2 as YYNGEE.

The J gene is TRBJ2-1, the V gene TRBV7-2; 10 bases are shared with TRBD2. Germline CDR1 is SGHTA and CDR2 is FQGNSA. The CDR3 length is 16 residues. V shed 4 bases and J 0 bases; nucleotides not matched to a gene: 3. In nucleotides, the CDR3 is TGTGCCAGCAGCTCGTTAGCGGGAGGCTCCTACAATGAGCAGTTCTTC. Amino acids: CASSSLAGGSYNEQFF.

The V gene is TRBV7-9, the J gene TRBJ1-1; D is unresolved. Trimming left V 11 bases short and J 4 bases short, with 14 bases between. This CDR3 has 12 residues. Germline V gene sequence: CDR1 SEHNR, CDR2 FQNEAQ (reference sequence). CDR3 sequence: CARDRWRTEAFF. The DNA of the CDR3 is TGTGCCCGCGATAGGTGGCGCACTGAAGCTTTCTTT.

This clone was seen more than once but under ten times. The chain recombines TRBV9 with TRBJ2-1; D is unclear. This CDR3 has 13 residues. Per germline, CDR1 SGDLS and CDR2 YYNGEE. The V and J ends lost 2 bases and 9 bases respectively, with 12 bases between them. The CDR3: CASSVDLFGEQFF. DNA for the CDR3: TGTGCCAGCAGCGTCGACCTTTTCGGTGAGCAGTTCTTC.

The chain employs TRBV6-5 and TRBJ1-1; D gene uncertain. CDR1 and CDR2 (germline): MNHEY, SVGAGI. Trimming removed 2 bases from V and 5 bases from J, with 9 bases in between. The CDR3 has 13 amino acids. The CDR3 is CASSYVELTEAFF. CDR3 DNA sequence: TGTGCCAGCAGTTACGTGGAATTGACTGAAGCTTTCTTT.

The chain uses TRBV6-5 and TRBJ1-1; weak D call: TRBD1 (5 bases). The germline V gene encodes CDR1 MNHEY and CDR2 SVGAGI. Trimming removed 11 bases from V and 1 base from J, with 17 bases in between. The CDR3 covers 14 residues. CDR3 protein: CAVVRGDANTEAFF. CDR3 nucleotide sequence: TGTGCCGTCGTTCGGGGGGATGCGAACACTGAAGCTTTCTTT.

DNA for the CDR3: TGTGCCAGTAGTATAGGGGAAGGATACTCTGGGGCCAACGTCCTGACTTTC. Encoded protein: CASSIGEGYSGANVLTF. The rearrangement joins TRBV19 to TRBJ2-6; D not certain. The CDR3 runs to 17 residues. In germline, CDR1 is LNHDA, CDR2 SQIVND (reference sequence). Trimming pared 1 base from V and 0 bases from J, leaving 10 bases between.

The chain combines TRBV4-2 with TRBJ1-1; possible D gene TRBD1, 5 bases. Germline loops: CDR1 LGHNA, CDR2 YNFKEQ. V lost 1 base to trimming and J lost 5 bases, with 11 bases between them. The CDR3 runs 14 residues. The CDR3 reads CASSQGQLGTEAFF. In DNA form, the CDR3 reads TGTGCCAGCAGCCAAGGACAGTTGGGAACTGAAGCTTTCTTT.

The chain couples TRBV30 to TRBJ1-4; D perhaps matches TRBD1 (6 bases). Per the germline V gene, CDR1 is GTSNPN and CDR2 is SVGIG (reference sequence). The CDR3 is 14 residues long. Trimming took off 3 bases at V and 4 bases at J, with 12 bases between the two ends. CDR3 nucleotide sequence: TGTGCCTGGAGCCCAGGACAGTTTAATGAAAAACTGTTTTTT. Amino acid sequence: CAWSPGQFNEKLFF.

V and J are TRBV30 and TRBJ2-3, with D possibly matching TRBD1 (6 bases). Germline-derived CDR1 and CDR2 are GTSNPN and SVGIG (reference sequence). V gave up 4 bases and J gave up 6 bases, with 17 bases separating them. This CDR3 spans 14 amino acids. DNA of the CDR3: TGTGCCTGGAATCGAGGTCAAACAGGGGATACGCAGTATTTT. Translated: CAWNRGQTGDTQYF.

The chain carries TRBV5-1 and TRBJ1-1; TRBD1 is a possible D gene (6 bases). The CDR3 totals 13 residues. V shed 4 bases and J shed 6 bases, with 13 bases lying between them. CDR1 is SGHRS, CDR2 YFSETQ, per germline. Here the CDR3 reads CASSLAEGAEAFF. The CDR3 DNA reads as TGCGCCAGCAGCCTGGCAGAGGGGGCTGAAGCTTTCTTT.

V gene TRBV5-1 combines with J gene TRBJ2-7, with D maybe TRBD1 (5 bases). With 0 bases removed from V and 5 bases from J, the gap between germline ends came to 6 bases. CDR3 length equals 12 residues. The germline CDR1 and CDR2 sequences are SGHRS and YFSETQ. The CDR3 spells CASSLEGNEQYF. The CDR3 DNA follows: TGCGCCAGCAGCTTGGAGGGGAACGAGCAGTACTTC.

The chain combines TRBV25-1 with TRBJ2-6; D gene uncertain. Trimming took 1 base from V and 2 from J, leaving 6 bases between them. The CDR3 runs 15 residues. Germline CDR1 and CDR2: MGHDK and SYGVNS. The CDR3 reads CASSEWRAGANVLTF. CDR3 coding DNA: TGTGCCAGCAGTGAATGGCGAGCTGGGGCCAACGTCCTGACTTTC. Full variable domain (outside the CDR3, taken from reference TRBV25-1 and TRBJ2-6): EADIYQTPRYLVIGTGKKITLECSQTMGHDKMYWYQQDPGMELHLIHYSYGVNSTEKGDLSSESTVSRIRTEHFPLTLESARPSHTSQYLCASSEWRAGANVLTFGAGSRLTVL.